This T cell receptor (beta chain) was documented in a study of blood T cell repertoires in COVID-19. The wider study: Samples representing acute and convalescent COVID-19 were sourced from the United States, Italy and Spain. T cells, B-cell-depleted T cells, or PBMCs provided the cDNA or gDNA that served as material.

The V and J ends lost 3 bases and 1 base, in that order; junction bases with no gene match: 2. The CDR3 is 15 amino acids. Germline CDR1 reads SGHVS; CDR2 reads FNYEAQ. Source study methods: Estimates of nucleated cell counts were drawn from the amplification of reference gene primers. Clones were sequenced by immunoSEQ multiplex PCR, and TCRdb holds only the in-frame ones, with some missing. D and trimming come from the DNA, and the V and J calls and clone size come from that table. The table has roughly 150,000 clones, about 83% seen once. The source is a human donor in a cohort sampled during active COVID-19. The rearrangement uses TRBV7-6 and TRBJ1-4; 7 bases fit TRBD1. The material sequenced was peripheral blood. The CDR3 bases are TGTGCCAGCAGCTTGAACAGGGGAACTAATGAAAAACTGTTTTTT. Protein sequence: CASSLNRGTNEKLFF.